The present entry profiles one TCR beta chain with its context. These data are taken from a study of early T cells in non-severe SARS-CoV-2 infection. In the library, individual cDNA molecules carried attached unique molecular identifiers. One entry per CDR3 protein results from TCRdb running MiXCR on the 5' RACE reads. The table shows 110,000 or so distinct CDR3 sequences, with around an eighth occurring only once. V shed 7 bases and J shed 2 bases, with 12 bases lying between them. The CDR3 has 12 residues. Germline V lookup: CDR1 GTSNPN, CDR2 SVGIG (reference sequence). The sample was whole blood. This receptor was taken from an adult who was a healthcare worker with PCR-confirmed SARS-CoV-2 infection or an uninfected control (not recorded which). The chain links TRBV30 to TRBJ2-7; a possible D gene is TRBD2 (5 bases). CDR3 residues: CASEGLTYEQYF. The CDR3 nucleotides are TGTGCCTCCGAGGGCTTGACCTACGAGCAGTACTTC.